These T cell receptor beta chains were read from a single sample in a study of cytomegalovirus exposure and HLA in healthy donors. Measured with immunoSEQ multiplex PCR; TCRdb has only the in-frame clones, and not every one. The sample records 140,000 to 150,000 clones, roughly 9.4% being singletons. The specimen sequenced was PBMCs. The receptors stem from a male donor in good health and CMV-seronegative. The CDR3 runs from the conserved cysteine through the conserved F or W. Fields, in order: clone size, V gene, J gene, D gene, CDR3 length, CDR3 protein, CDR3 DNA. D genes are given only for firm matches. Clone size, where shown, is once, few, many, or a class for clones that have expanded.

>few|TRBV4-3|TRBJ2-7|-|16
CASSQDRTDSSYEQYF
TGCGCCAGCAGCCAAGATAGGACAGACTCTTCCTACGAGCAGTACTTC
>few|TRBV7-9|TRBJ2-1|-|13
CASRGTSYNEQFF
TGTGCCAGCAGAGGGACTTCCTACAATGAGCAGTTCTTC
>-|TRBV30|TRBJ1-2|-|14
CAWSLAVTNYGYTF
TGTGCCTGGAGTCTGGCGGTCACTAACTATGGCTACACCTTC
>few|TRBV29-1|TRBJ2-2|-|13
CSVEDQGAGELFF
TGCAGCGTTGAAGATCAAGGGGCCGGGGAGCTGTTTTTT
>-|TRBV13|TRBJ2-5|-|12
CASSMAEETQYF
TGTGCCAGCTCCATGGCTGAAGAGACCCAGTACTTC
>-|TRBV18|TRBJ2-2|-|15
CASSPKGTNTGELFF
TGTGCCAGCTCACCAAAGGGGACAAACACCGGGGAGCTGTTTTTT
>few|TRBV4-3|TRBJ1-2|TRBD1|13
CASSQRQGYGYTF
TGCGCCAGCAGCCAGCGACAGGGGTATGGCTACACCTTC
>-|TRBV4-1|TRBJ1-2|TRBD1|18
CASSQPLMKTGTNYGYTF
TGCGCCAGCAGCCAACCTCTAATGAAGACAGGGACCAACTATGGCTACACCTTC
>few|TRBV28|TRBJ2-7|-|14
CASSRLQGHYEQYF
TGTGCCAGCAGCCGACTACAAGGGCACTACGAGCAGTACTTC
>few|TRBV6-1|TRBJ1-2|-|15
CASRNRDTGSYGYTF
TGTGCCAGCAGAAATCGGGACACGGGATCCTATGGCTACACCTTC
>-|TRBV28|TRBJ1-5|-|12
CASSLGGSAQHF
TGTGCCAGCAGTTTGGGGGGTTCGGCCCAGCATTTT
>-|TRBV28|TRBJ1-3|TRBD1|14
CASSWTGVGNTIYF
TGTGCCAGCAGTTGGACAGGGGTTGGAAACACCATATATTTT
>-|TRBV7-2|TRBJ1-4|-|13
CASSRATNEKLFF
TGTGCCAGCAGCCGTGCAACTAATGAAAAACTGTTTTTT
>few|TRBV29-1|TRBJ2-7|-|14
CSVEDSDVSYEQYF
TGCAGCGTTGAAGATAGCGACGTGTCCTACGAGCAGTACTTC
>-|TRBV7-2|TRBJ1-3|-|15
CASSLVAGNGNTIYF
TGTGCCAGCAGCTTAGTGGCAGGGAACGGAAACACCATATATTTT
>few|TRBV6-5|TRBJ1-5|-|12
CASSLGGGPQHF
TGTGCCAGCAGTCTCGGGGGGGGACCCCAGCATTTT
>-|TRBV4-1|TRBJ2-1|TRBD2|15
CASSQERGYYNEQFF
TGCGCCAGCAGCCAAGAGCGGGGGTACTACAATGAGCAGTTCTTC
>-|TRBV5-1|TRBJ2-1|-|16
CASSLGTGSSYNEQFF
TGCGCCAGCAGCTTGGGTACCGGGAGCTCCTACAATGAGCAGTTCTTC
>few|TRBV4-1|TRBJ1-1|-|17
CASSQSNWGHPDTEAFF
TGCGCCAGCAGCCAGTCTAACTGGGGCCACCCGGACACTGAAGCTTTCTTT
>-|TRBV4-1|TRBJ1-5|-|14
CASSQDWGPWPQHF
TGCGCCAGCAGCCAAGATTGGGGCCCTTGGCCCCAGCATTTT
>-|TRBV5-1|TRBJ2-7|-|12
CASTDSSYEQYF
TGCGCCAGCACGGACAGCTCCTACGAGCAGTACTTC
>few|TRBV11-2|TRBJ1-5|-|17
CASSLGVGQGSNQPQHF
TGTGCCAGCAGCTTAGGCGTTGGGCAGGGGAGCAATCAGCCCCAGCATTTT
>few|TRBV7-8|TRBJ2-1|-|14
CASSLHLAGNEQFF
TGTGCCAGCAGCTTACATCTAGCAGGCAATGAGCAGTTCTTC
>-|TRBV4-1|TRBJ1-1|TRBD1|14
CASSAGTGATEAFF
TGCGCCAGCAGCGCCGGGACAGGGGCCACTGAAGCTTTCTTT
>-|TRBV9|TRBJ2-5|-|13
CASSGSSPGTQYF
TGTGCCAGCAGCGGGTCTAGCCCGGGGACCCAGTACTTC
>-|TRBV10-3|TRBJ1-5|-|13
CAISEQPNQPQHF
TGTGCCATCAGTGAACAGCCCAATCAGCCCCAGCATTTT
>-|TRBV2|TRBJ1-5|TRBD1|13
CASLTGFNQPQHF
TGTGCCAGTTTGACAGGGTTTAATCAGCCCCAGCATTTT
>few|TRBV7-9|TRBJ2-2|-|15
CASSLGGWHTGELFF
TGTGCCAGCAGCTTAGGAGGGTGGCACACCGGGGAGCTGTTTTTT
>-|TRBV29-1|TRBJ2-7|-|13
CSVGAGGNYEQYF
TGCAGCGTTGGGGCAGGGGGGAACTACGAGCAGTACTTC
>few|TRBV6-5|TRBJ1-1|-|11
CASSYGGEAFF
TGTGCCAGCAGTTACGGCGGTGAAGCTTTCTTT
>few|TRBV7-9|TRBJ1-2|-|14
CASSGRQDSYGYTF
TGTGCCAGCAGCGGACGACAGGACTCCTATGGCTACACCTTC
>-|TRBV7-9|TRBJ2-2|TRBD1|14
CASSLRQGEGELFF
TGTGCCAGCAGCCTTCGACAGGGAGAGGGGGAGCTGTTTTTT
>-|TRBV29-1|TRBJ2-5|-|13
CSVNRDPQETQYF
TGCAGCGTTAATCGGGATCCCCAAGAGACCCAGTACTTC
>-|TRBV25-1|TRBJ2-1|TRBD1|13
CASSEQGAGEQFF
TGTGCCAGCAGTGAACAGGGGGCTGGGGAGCAGTTCTTC
>-|TRBV4-1|TRBJ1-1|-|15
CASSHDRSLNTEAFF
TGCGCCAGCAGCCACGACAGGAGTCTGAACACTGAAGCTTTCTTT
>few|TRBV19|TRBJ1-5|TRBD1|14
CASSPRAGGQPQHF
TGTGCCAGTAGTCCCCGGGCAGGGGGTCAGCCCCAGCATTTT
>few|TRBV28|TRBJ2-1|-|13
CASSLPRRNEQFF
TGTGCCAGCAGTTTACCTAGACGGAATGAGCAGTTCTTC
>few|TRBV7-3|TRBJ1-1|-|13
CASRTGLNTEAFF
TGTGCCAGCAGGACAGGCTTGAACACTGAAGCTTTCTTT
>few|TRBV7-6|TRBJ2-3|TRBD2|18
CASSLATSSPISTDTQYF
TGTGCCAGCAGCTTAGCGACTAGCAGTCCCATTAGCACAGATACGCAGTATTTT
>few|TRBV30|TRBJ1-3|TRBD1|14
CATDRATSGNTIYF
TGTGCCACAGACAGGGCCACCTCTGGAAACACCATATATTTT
>-|TRBV19|TRBJ2-5|-|16
CASSMGLIHLQETQYF
TGTGCCAGTAGTATGGGGCTGATCCATTTACAAGAGACCCAGTACTTC
>-|TRBV7-8|TRBJ1-2|TRBD1|18
CASSLDRQGLKRPIGYTF
TGTGCCAGCAGCTTAGATAGACAGGGGCTTAAGAGGCCTATTGGCTACACCTTC